The 20 T cell receptor beta chains below were found in one sample sequenced in a study of neurological immune-mediated disorders. TCRdb itself ran the 5' RACE reads through MiXCR, one entry per CDR3 protein. The table shows 45,000 to 55,000 distinct CDR3 sequences, with about 3.7% occurring only once. Sequencing was carried out using PBMCs. The receptor source for this set is a man aged 55 to 70 with multiple sclerosis.

This clonotype was seen repeatedly, ten times or more. The V gene is TRBV28, the J gene TRBJ2-7; no reliable D call. Germline-derived CDR1 and CDR2 are MDHEN and SYDVKM. This CDR3 is 14 amino acids long. V dropped 9 bases and J dropped 3 bases, with 18 bases sitting between them. The CDR3 protein is CASSLDIVGYEQYF. The CDR3 region has the DNA TGTGCCAGTTCCTTGGATATCGTGGGCTACGAGCAGTACTTC.

This clonotype was detected many times. The gene calls are TRBV6-5 and TRBJ1-5; TRBD1 aligns across 9 bases. The CDR3 length is 15 residues. J lost 4 bases, V lost 2 bases, and 3 bases had no gene match. The V gene's germline CDR1 is MNHEY and CDR2 SVGAGI. CDR3 protein: CASSYGTGRNQPQHF. DNA of the CDR3: TGTGCCAGCAGTTACGGGACAGGGCGGAATCAGCCCCAGCATTTT.

There are many counts of this clonotype. The chain employs TRBV5-1 and TRBJ1-1; 7 bases agree with TRBD1. The CDR3 runs 12 residues. Unmatched junction bases numbered 3, after V lost 2 bases and J lost 8 bases. The V gene's germline CDR1 is SGHRS and CDR2 YFSETQ. In nucleotides, the CDR3 is TGCGCCAGCAGCTTAGGGGGCATAGAAGCTTTCTTT. Translated, it gives CASSLGGIEAFF.

This clonotype was picked up many times. The V gene is TRBV20-1, the J gene TRBJ2-1, with 7 positions matching TRBD1. CDR1 is DFQATT, CDR2 SNEGSKA, per germline (reference sequence). Trimming removed 0 bases from V and 4 bases from J; junction bases left unmatched: 6. The CDR3 runs 15 residues. This chain's CDR3 is CSARELGQAYNEQFF. The CDR3, as DNA: TGCAGTGCTAGAGAGCTCGGACAGGCGTACAATGAGCAGTTCTTC.

This clonotype was observed many times. The chain combines TRBV5-5 with TRBJ1-6, with a tentative D call TRBD1 (5 bases). Per germline, CDR1 SGHKS and CDR2 YYEKEE (reference sequence). The CDR3 has 14 amino acids. Trimming shortened V by 4 bases and J by 7 bases, and 12 bases separated the two germline ends. CDR3 DNA sequence: TGTGCCAGCAGCAGTTCAGGGTACAATTCACCCCTCCACTTT. Amino acid sequence: CASSSSGYNSPLHF.

This clonotype was observed many times. This chain uses TRBV2 with TRBJ2-7; maybe TRBD1 (6 bases). The germline gives CDR1 SNHLY, CDR2 FYNNEI. V lost 4 bases and J 0 bases, leaving 13 bases between the germline ends. There are 15 residues in the CDR3. As DNA, the CDR3 is TGTGCCAGCAGTGGAGGGGGTGGTAGCTCCTACGAGCAGTACTTC. The encoded protein is CASSGGGGSSYEQYF.

The table lists this clonotype with many counts. The chain links TRBV20-1 to TRBJ2-3, with 9 bases lining up with TRBD1. The V gene end was trimmed by 6 bases and the J gene end by 0 bases; junction bases not matched to a gene: 10. Germline CDR1 reads DFQATT; CDR2 reads SNEGSKA (reference sequence). This CDR3 has 16 amino acids. The CDR3 protein is CSAYRGPRTSTDTQYF. In DNA form, the CDR3 reads TGCAGTGCGTACAGGGGGCCCCGAACCAGCACAGATACGCAGTATTTT.

This clonotype was picked up many times. The chain combines TRBV20-1 with TRBJ2-5; 12 bases align to TRBD2. This CDR3 region has 18 residues. In germline, CDR1 is DFQATT, CDR2 SNEGSKA (reference sequence). V was clipped by 0 bases and J by 5 bases; unmatched bases: 13. The CDR3: CSARDQGPSGGAGETQYF. The CDR3 nucleotides are TGCAGTGCTAGAGATCAGGGGCCTAGCGGGGGGGCCGGGGAGACCCAGTACTTC.

This clonotype was seen many times. The chain employs TRBV2 and TRBJ1-1; maybe TRBD1 (6 bases). Germline V CDR1 and CDR2: SNHLY, FYNNEI. The CDR3 is made up of 13 amino acids. The V end was cut by 7 bases, the J end by 1 base, with 10 bases between. CDR3: CASTLGGNTEAFF. For the CDR3, the DNA is TGTGCCAGCACCCTAGGGGGGAACACTGAAGCTTTCTTT.

This clonotype was observed a handful of times. The chain couples TRBV11-3 to TRBJ2-1; D is perhaps TRBD2 (5 bases). From germline, CDR1 is SGHNT and CDR2 YENEEA. Trimming pared 5 bases from V and 7 bases from J, leaving 12 bases between. The CDR3 contains 13 residues. The CDR3, as DNA: TGTGCCAGCAGCCTTGATGCGGGTAATGAGCAGTTCTTC. As protein: CASSLDAGNEQFF.

This clonotype turned up a few times. The chain employs TRBV4-2 and TRBJ2-7; D unclear. The CDR3 loop spans 15 amino acids. Germline lookup yields CDR1 LGHNA and CDR2 YNFKEQ. Trimming took off 1 base at V and 2 bases at J, with 12 bases between the two ends. The CDR3 DNA reads as TGTGCCAGCAGCCAAGGAGTCTCCTCCACCTACGAGCAGTACTTC. This codes for CASSQGVSSTYEQYF.

To note about this clonotype: A clone one base away is much larger, so this may be a read error. In this CDR3 the conserved last residue, phenylalanine or tryptophan, is missing, so a read error is likely. This chain links TRBV20-1 with TRBJ2-1; D not resolved. The CDR3 consists of 10 residues. Trimming took 8 bases from V and 7 from J, leaving 9 bases between them. The V gene's germline CDR1 is DFQATT and CDR2 SNEGSKA (reference sequence). The CDR3 sequence is CSLLGNEQFI. CDR3 DNA sequence: TGCAGTCTCCTTGGTAATGAGCAGTTCATC.

This clonotype was seen many times. This chain joins TRBV5-5 and TRBJ2-7; D not certain. The V gene's germline CDR1 is SGHKS and CDR2 YYEKEE (reference sequence). This CDR3 spans 16 amino acids. The ends were cut back, 2 bases at V and 3 bases at J, with 18 bases in the middle. The DNA of the CDR3 is TGTGCCAGCAGCTTCTATTCGGTGTCGTCAGACTACGAGCAGTACTTC. This encodes CASSFYSVSSDYEQYF. Full variable domain (missing parts from reference TRBV5-5 and TRBJ2-7): DAGVTQSPTHLIKTRGQQVTLRCSPISGHKSVSWYQQVLGQGPQFIFQYYEKEERGRGNFPDRFSARQFPNYSSELNVNALLLGDSALYLCASSFYSVSSDYEQYFGPGTRLTVT.

The chain uses TRBV13 and TRBJ2-7, with D possibly being TRBD2 (5 bases). Trimming left V 5 bases short and J 4 bases short, with 21 bases between. The CDR3 has 16 residues. Germline CDR1 is PRHDT and CDR2 is FYEKMQ (reference sequence). The CDR3 bases are TGTGCCAGCAGCCCCGGAGGATGGGGTAATCGTTACGAGCAGTACTTC. This gives the protein CASSPGGWGNRYEQYF.

This clonotype occurred many times. The V gene is TRBV6-6, the J gene TRBJ1-2; 8 positions agree with TRBD1. In germline, CDR1 is MNHNY, CDR2 SVGAGI (reference sequence). The CDR3 has 17 residues. With V trimmed by 10 bases and J by 6 bases, 22 bases remained unmatched. The DNA of the CDR3 is TGTGCCACCCATCCAAGCTACCTAAAGACAGGGGACCATGGCTACACCTTC. Residues: CATHPSYLKTGDHGYTF.

This clonotype has ten or more counts. The genes are TRBV7-3 and TRBJ2-3; D call uncertain. The V gene's germline CDR1 is SGHTA and CDR2 FQGTGA. There are 15 residues in the CDR3. Deletions cut 2 bases from V and 5 bases from J, with 14 bases between. The CDR3 reads CASSLDKNFRDTQYF. The CDR3, as DNA: TGTGCCAGCAGCTTAGACAAAAACTTCAGAGATACGCAGTATTTT.

This clonotype was counted only a few times. The chain employs TRBV20-1 and TRBJ1-2; D gene unclear. Between the trimmed V and J ends, which lost 2 bases and 4 bases, there was a span of 11 bases. The germline gives CDR1 DFQATT, CDR2 SNEGSKA (reference sequence). CDR3 length: 13 residues. The CDR3 loop reads CSARPLRFYGYTF. CDR3 bases: TGCAGTGCTAGACCTCTAAGATTCTATGGCTACACCTTC.

Ten or more counts support this clonotype. V is TRBV5-1 and J is TRBJ2-7; a weak D match, TRBD1 (6 bases). Trimming left V 1 base short and J 2 bases short, with 22 bases between. Germline V gene sequence: CDR1 SGHRS, CDR2 YFSETQ. This CDR3 spans 18 amino acids. CDR3 residues: CASSLTGNPPGTPYEQYF. The CDR3 DNA is TGCGCCAGCAGCTTGACAGGGAACCCTCCTGGAACTCCCTACGAGCAGTACTTC.

This clonotype came up a few times. V gene TRBV29-1 combines with J gene TRBJ2-3; 7 bases are a match to TRBD1. V shed 7 bases and J 0 bases; nucleotides not matched to a gene: 22. Germline V CDR1 and CDR2: SQVTM, ANQGSEA. The CDR3 sequence is 19 residues long. The CDR3 sequence: CSANQTPGQPRLSTDTQYF. The CDR3 bases are TGCAGCGCCAACCAGACCCCGGGACAGCCAAGATTGAGCACAGATACGCAGTATTTT.

This clonotype was recorded a few times. This clone may be a read error of a much larger clone one base away. The chain uses TRBV7-3 and TRBJ2-7; D may be TRBD1 or TRBD2 (6 bases each). CDR1 and CDR2 (germline): SGHTA, FQGTGA. The CDR3 extends over 16 amino acids. V lost 1 base, J lost 0 bases, and 13 bases lay in between. The CDR3 DNA sequence: TGTGCCAGCAGCTTAATGGGGGGCAACCCCTCCTACGAGCAGTACTTC. It yields the protein CASSLMGGNPSYEQYF.